This is a list of T cell receptor beta chains from one sample in a study of radiation and T cells in renal cell carcinoma. Clones were read by immunoSEQ multiplex PCR, and TCRdb kept only the in-frame ones, dropping some. The sample lists around 180,000 clones, around 89% occurring once. The material sequenced was blood, taken from a patient whose treatment included radiotherapy and nephrectomy. Receptors originate from a woman aged 45 to 65 with renal cell carcinoma. Each CDR3 is given with its conserved first and last residue. The D gene is left open where the match is weak. Clone size is stated in some rows and not others, as once, few, many or a class when expanded.

V gene: TRBV5-4
clone size: once
D gene: NA
J gene: TRBJ1-1
CDR3 protein: CASSFPGVNTEAFF
CDR3 DNA: TGTGCCAGCAGCTTCCCGGGTGTGAACACTGAAGCTTTCTTT

V gene: TRBV7-3
clone size: NA
D gene: NA
J gene: TRBJ2-1
CDR3 protein: CASSLGGTYNEQFF
CDR3 DNA: TGTGCCAGCAGCTTGGGGGGTACCTACAATGAGCAGTTCTTC

V gene: TRBV4-1
clone size: NA
D gene: NA
J gene: TRBJ2-1
CDR3 protein: CASSQRGAGSYNEQFF
CDR3 DNA: TGCGCCAGCAGCCAACGGGGGGCTGGCTCCTACAATGAGCAGTTCTTC

V gene: TRBV7-9
clone size: NA
D gene: TRBD1
J gene: TRBJ2-7
CDR3 protein: CASSLPEQGAYEQYF
CDR3 DNA: TGTGCCAGCAGCCTACCGGAACAGGGGGCCTACGAGCAGTACTTC

V gene: TRBV7-8
clone size: once
D gene: TRBD2
J gene: TRBJ2-3
CDR3 protein: CASSYSGGADTQYF
CDR3 DNA: TGTGCCAGCAGCTACAGCGGGGGGGCAGATACGCAGTATTTT

V gene: TRBV2
clone size: NA
D gene: TRBD1
J gene: TRBJ1-3
CDR3 protein: CASSEEQGAGNTIYF
CDR3 DNA: TGTGCCAGCAGTGAGGAACAGGGGGCTGGAAACACCATATATTTT

V gene: TRBV15
clone size: NA
D gene: NA
J gene: TRBJ1-3
CDR3 protein: CATSRDRYSGNTIYF
CDR3 DNA: TGTGCCACCAGCAGAGATCGGTACTCTGGAAACACCATATATTTT

V gene: TRBV19
clone size: NA
D gene: NA
J gene: TRBJ1-1
CDR3 protein: CATLGRGNTEAFF
CDR3 DNA: TGTGCCACCCTAGGGAGAGGGAACACTGAAGCTTTCTTT

V gene: TRBV6-6
clone size: NA
D gene: NA
J gene: TRBJ1-5
CDR3 protein: CASTDRDGSNQPQHF
CDR3 DNA: TGTGCCAGCACAGACCGGGACGGTAGCAATCAGCCCCAGCATTTT

V gene: TRBV30
clone size: NA
D gene: NA
J gene: TRBJ2-7
CDR3 protein: CAWRGIPTSYEQYF
CDR3 DNA: TGTGCCTGGAGAGGCATCCCGACCTCATACGAGCAGTACTTC

V gene: TRBV19
clone size: NA
D gene: NA
J gene: TRBJ2-7
CDR3 protein: CASSIGSQRIYEQYF
CDR3 DNA: TGTGCCAGTAGTATCGGGTCCCAGAGAATCTACGAGCAGTACTTC

V gene: TRBV7-3
clone size: NA
D gene: TRBD1
J gene: TRBJ1-1
CDR3 protein: CASSLQGEGTEAFF
CDR3 DNA: TGTGCCAGCAGCTTACAGGGGGAGGGTACTGAAGCTTTCTTT

V gene: TRBV2
clone size: NA
D gene: NA
J gene: TRBJ1-2
CDR3 protein: CASSAGQSYGYTF
CDR3 DNA: TGTGCCAGCAGTGCAGGACAGAGCTATGGCTACACCTTC

V gene: TRBV5-4
clone size: NA
D gene: NA
J gene: TRBJ2-5
CDR3 protein: CASSKDPGETQYF
CDR3 DNA: TGTGCCAGCAGCAAGGACCCGGGAGAGACCCAGTACTTC

V gene: TRBV15
clone size: NA
D gene: TRBD2
J gene: TRBJ2-5
CDR3 protein: CATSRGVSGGSQETQYF
CDR3 DNA: TGTGCCACCAGCAGAGGGGTCAGCGGGGGGTCCCAAGAGACCCAGTACTTC

V gene: TRBV13
clone size: few
D gene: NA
J gene: TRBJ1-3
CDR3 protein: CASSHLAGNTIYF
CDR3 DNA: TGTGCCAGCAGCCACCTCGCTGGAAACACCATATATTTT

V gene: TRBV19
clone size: NA
D gene: NA
J gene: TRBJ1-4
CDR3 protein: CASRGGDATNEKLFF
CDR3 DNA: TGTGCCAGTAGGGGGGGAGACGCAACTAATGAAAAACTGTTTTTT

V gene: TRBV7-9
clone size: NA
D gene: TRBD2
J gene: TRBJ2-7
CDR3 protein: CASSPPGGYEQYF
CDR3 DNA: TGTGCCAGCAGCCCTCCGGGGGGGTACGAGCAGTACTTC

V gene: TRBV9
clone size: NA
D gene: NA
J gene: TRBJ1-5
CDR3 protein: CASSPGGELVPQHF
CDR3 DNA: TGTGCCAGCAGCCCTGGCGGGGAGTTGGTGCCCCAGCATTTT

V gene: TRBV14
clone size: few
D gene: NA
J gene: TRBJ1-2
CDR3 protein: CASSHSEYGYTF
CDR3 DNA: TGTGCCAGCAGCCATTCGGAGTATGGCTACACCTTC

V gene: TRBV19
clone size: NA
D gene: NA
J gene: TRBJ2-3
CDR3 protein: CASSLTRDRVTDTQYF
CDR3 DNA: TGTGCCAGTAGTCTAACCCGGGACCGGGTAACAGATACGCAGTATTTT

V gene: TRBV27
clone size: NA
D gene: NA
J gene: TRBJ2-3
CDR3 protein: CASSLRQVGGSTDTQYF
CDR3 DNA: TGTGCCAGCAGTTTAAGGCAGGTAGGAGGCAGCACAGATACGCAGTATTTT

V gene: TRBV5-1
clone size: NA
D gene: NA
J gene: TRBJ1-1
CDR3 protein: CASSLDGFLAFF
CDR3 DNA: TGCGCCAGCAGCTTGGACGGCTTTTTGGCTTTCTTT

V gene: TRBV5-1
clone size: NA
D gene: NA
J gene: TRBJ1-4
CDR3 protein: CASSWGSNEKLFF
CDR3 DNA: TGCGCCAGCAGCTGGGGGTCCAATGAAAAACTGTTTTTT

V gene: TRBV11-1
clone size: NA
D gene: NA
J gene: TRBJ2-5
CDR3 protein: CASSLLGERETQYF
CDR3 DNA: TGTGCCAGCAGCTTACTTGGGGAACGGGAGACCCAGTACTTC

V gene: TRBV30
clone size: NA
D gene: NA
J gene: TRBJ1-2
CDR3 protein: CAFFSLLPNYGYTF
CDR3 DNA: TGTGCCTTTTTTAGTCTTTTACCCAACTATGGCTACACCTTC

V gene: TRBV7-9
clone size: NA
D gene: NA
J gene: TRBJ1-2
CDR3 protein: CASSYPVQGNYGYTF
CDR3 DNA: TGTGCCAGCAGCTACCCCGTACAGGGAAACTATGGCTACACCTTC

V gene: TRBV18
clone size: NA
D gene: NA
J gene: TRBJ2-3
CDR3 protein: CASSPGGLDTDTQYF
CDR3 DNA: TGTGCCAGCTCACCTGGCGGCTTGGACACAGATACGCAGTATTTT

V gene: TRBV7-2
clone size: few
D gene: NA
J gene: TRBJ1-6
CDR3 protein: CASSLVGSNSPLHF
CDR3 DNA: TGTGCCAGCAGCTTAGTAGGCTCCAATTCACCCCTCCACTTT

V gene: TRBV6-1
clone size: NA
D gene: NA
J gene: TRBJ1-4
CDR3 protein: CASLQAIGEKLFF
CDR3 DNA: TGTGCCAGCCTGCAGGCCATAGGGGAAAAACTGTTTTTT

V gene: TRBV5-8
clone size: NA
D gene: TRBD1
J gene: TRBJ1-3
CDR3 protein: CASSLTGAGNTIYF
CDR3 DNA: TGTGCCAGCAGCTTAACAGGGGCTGGAAACACCATATATTTT

V gene: TRBV7-2
clone size: once
D gene: NA
J gene: TRBJ1-4
CDR3 protein: CASSLNVGGWGEKLFF
CDR3 DNA: TGTGCCAGCAGCTTAAATGTAGGGGGGTGGGGTGAAAAACTGTTTTTT

V gene: TRBV2
clone size: NA
D gene: TRBD2
J gene: TRBJ2-2
CDR3 protein: CASTVLAGGNTGELFF
CDR3 DNA: TGTGCCAGCACAGTTTTAGCGGGGGGGAACACCGGGGAGCTGTTTTTT

V gene: TRBV29-1
clone size: NA
D gene: TRBD2
J gene: TRBJ2-3
CDR3 protein: CSVLRGGGASDTQYF
CDR3 DNA: TGCAGCGTTCTACGTGGCGGGGGGGCCTCAGATACGCAGTATTTT

V gene: TRBV29-1
clone size: few
D gene: NA
J gene: TRBJ2-7
CDR3 protein: CSVEVGGHPYEQYF
CDR3 DNA: TGCAGCGTTGAAGTGGGGGGGCACCCCTACGAGCAGTACTTC

V gene: TRBV5-4
clone size: NA
D gene: NA
J gene: TRBJ1-2
CDR3 protein: CASSRAQGNYGYTF
CDR3 DNA: TGTGCCAGCAGCCGGGCCCAAGGGAACTATGGCTACACCTTC

V gene: TRBV15
clone size: few
D gene: NA
J gene: TRBJ1-6
CDR3 protein: CATSRDVGWSSPLHF
CDR3 DNA: TGTGCCACCAGCAGAGATGTTGGATGGAGCTCACCCCTCCACTTT

V gene: TRBV4-1
clone size: NA
D gene: NA
J gene: TRBJ1-4
CDR3 protein: CASSQDRGEKLFF
CDR3 DNA: TGCGCCAGCAGCCAAGATCGAGGAGAAAAACTGTTTTTT

V gene: TRBV5-1
clone size: NA
D gene: NA
J gene: TRBJ2-7
CDR3 protein: CASSFPDSLGEQYF
CDR3 DNA: TGCGCCAGCAGCTTCCCGGACAGCCTGGGCGAGCAGTACTTC

V gene: TRBV4-3
clone size: NA
D gene: NA
J gene: TRBJ1-1
CDR3 protein: CASSQLGGTEAFF
CDR3 DNA: TGCGCCAGCAGCCAATTGGGGGGCACTGAAGCTTTCTTT

V gene: TRBV11-2
clone size: NA
D gene: NA
J gene: TRBJ2-5
CDR3 protein: CASSYRVAQETQYF
CDR3 DNA: TGTGCCAGCAGTTACCGGGTCGCTCAAGAGACCCAGTACTTC

V gene: TRBV13
clone size: NA
D gene: NA
J gene: TRBJ1-4
CDR3 protein: CASSFRTQLKEKLFF
CDR3 DNA: TGTGCCAGCAGCTTTAGGACCCAACTGAAAGAAAAACTGTTTTTT

V gene: TRBV5-6
clone size: NA
D gene: NA
J gene: TRBJ1-2
CDR3 protein: CASSLDRVYGYTF
CDR3 DNA: TGTGCCAGCAGCTTGGACAGGGTATACGGCTACACCTTC

V gene: TRBV5-8
clone size: NA
D gene: TRBD1
J gene: TRBJ1-1
CDR3 protein: CASSPGQEMMNTEAFF
CDR3 DNA: TGTGCCAGCAGCCCCGGACAGGAGATGATGAACACTGAAGCTTTCTTT

V gene: TRBV18
clone size: NA
D gene: NA
J gene: TRBJ1-5
CDR3 protein: CASSQNNPRSQPQHF
CDR3 DNA: TGTGCCAGCTCTCAGAATAACCCCAGAAGTCAGCCCCAGCATTTT

V gene: TRBV11-2
clone size: NA
D gene: NA
J gene: TRBJ2-5
CDR3 protein: CASSLEGETQYF
CDR3 DNA: TGTGCCAGCAGTTTAGAGGGGGAGACCCAGTACTTC

V gene: TRBV5-1
clone size: once
D gene: NA
J gene: TRBJ1-5
CDR3 protein: CASSLGGEGNYQPQHF
CDR3 DNA: TGCGCCAGCAGCTTGGGGGGCGAGGGGAACTATCAGCCCCAGCATTTT

V gene: TRBV5-5
clone size: NA
D gene: NA
J gene: TRBJ2-7
CDR3 protein: CASSPAGHYEQYF
CDR3 DNA: TGTGCCAGCAGCCCTGCGGGGCACTACGAGCAGTACTTC

V gene: TRBV12-5
clone size: NA
D gene: NA
J gene: TRBJ1-3
CDR3 protein: CASGRGESSGNTIYF
CDR3 DNA: TGTGCTAGTGGTCGGGGAGAGAGCTCTGGAAACACCATATATTTT

V gene: TRBV4-2
clone size: few
D gene: NA
J gene: TRBJ1-4
CDR3 protein: CASSPEQGRNEKLFF
CDR3 DNA: TGTGCCAGCAGCCCCGAGCAGGGGAGGAATGAAAAACTGTTTTTT

V gene: TRBV6-1
clone size: NA
D gene: TRBD1
J gene: TRBJ1-2
CDR3 protein: CASSDGGGEDGYTF
CDR3 DNA: TGTGCCAGCAGTGATGGAGGGGGCGAGGATGGCTACACCTTC

V gene: TRBV7-6
clone size: NA
D gene: NA
J gene: TRBJ2-5
CDR3 protein: CASSLGLSFQETQYF
CDR3 DNA: TGTGCCAGCAGCTTAGGACTTTCATTCCAAGAGACCCAGTACTTC

V gene: TRBV6-5
clone size: NA
D gene: NA
J gene: TRBJ2-1
CDR3 protein: CASSYNSGRNEQFF
CDR3 DNA: TGTGCCAGCAGTTATAATAGCGGCCGCAATGAGCAGTTCTTC

V gene: TRBV7-2
clone size: NA
D gene: NA
J gene: TRBJ1-1
CDR3 protein: CASSLVGRGGTEAFF
CDR3 DNA: TGTGCCAGCAGCTTAGTGGGACGGGGGGGAACTGAAGCTTTCTTT

V gene: TRBV11-2
clone size: NA
D gene: NA
J gene: TRBJ1-1
CDR3 protein: CASRIGEDTEAFF
CDR3 DNA: TGTGCCAGCAGGATAGGAGAGGACACTGAAGCTTTCTTT

V gene: TRBV18
clone size: NA
D gene: TRBD1
J gene: TRBJ1-2
CDR3 protein: CASSLAGQGASGYTF
CDR3 DNA: TGTGCCAGCTCACTAGCGGGACAGGGGGCAAGCGGCTACACCTTC

V gene: TRBV5-1
clone size: NA
D gene: NA
J gene: TRBJ1-3
CDR3 protein: CASGEQGLTSGNTIYF
CDR3 DNA: TGCGCCAGCGGAGAACAGGGTCTTACCTCTGGAAACACCATATATTTT

V gene: TRBV10-3
clone size: many
D gene: TRBD1
J gene: TRBJ1-5
CDR3 protein: CAIWTGFVDQPQHF
CDR3 DNA: TGTGCCATATGGACAGGGTTCGTAGATCAGCCCCAGCATTTT

V gene: TRBV4-2
clone size: NA
D gene: NA
J gene: TRBJ2-2
CDR3 protein: CASSQEVKGGWELFF
CDR3 DNA: TGTGCCAGCAGCCAAGAAGTGAAGGGAGGCTGGGAGCTGTTTTTT